A single sample is the source of the 12 T cell receptor beta chains below, sequenced in a study of shared clonotypes between healthy human individuals. Method: immunoSEQ multiplex PCR; TCRdb's copy keeps in-frame clones and lacks some. The top ten clones hold 0.3% to 0.4% of a sample with some 2.3 million clones, 85% to 95% of them seen once. The sample consisted of naive CD4+ T cells from PBMCs. Subset meaning: CD45RA+ positively selected. These receptors came from a man between 18 and 35 years old in good health. Some clones in this sample may be carry-over from other donors' samples.

In DNA form, the CDR3 reads TGTGCCAGCAGTTACTTAGACAAGCAGTTCTTC. Translating gives CASSYLDKQFF. The V gene is TRBV6-5, the J gene TRBJ2-1; D is ambiguous. The V and J ends lost 1 base and 11 bases respectively, with 6 bases between them. The CDR3 length is 11 residues. Germline assignment: CDR1 MNHEY and CDR2 SVGAGI.

As concerns this clone: Other DNA variants within this sample encode the same CDR3. This sequence joins TRBV19 and TRBJ2-7; 7 nucleotides align to TRBD1. The V segment lost 4 bases and the J segment 4 bases; nucleotides outside the gene matches: 4. The length of the CDR3 is 13 residues. Germline CDR1 reads LNHDA; CDR2 reads SQIVND (reference sequence). The CDR3 sequence: CASSTETGYEQYF. The CDR3 region has the DNA TGTGCCAGTAGTACCGAGACAGGGTACGAGCAGTACTTC.

This sequence joins TRBV28 and TRBJ1-1; D might be TRBD1 (6 bases). V was trimmed by 6 bases and J by 6 bases, leaving 23 bases between them. The CDR3 contains 16 residues. CDR1 is MDHEN and CDR2 is SYDVKM in the germline V gene. In nucleotides, the CDR3 is TGTGCCAGCAGGAAATCCAGGGGAGGCGGCGGCGCTGAAGCTTTCTTT. This gives the protein CASRKSRGGGGAEAFF.

V and J are TRBV4-2 and TRBJ1-2, with 8 positions matching TRBD1. CDR3 length equals 15 residues. V trimming: 4 bases; J trimming: 7 bases; junction bases outside the gene matches: 11. Germline CDR1 LGHNA, CDR2 YNFKEQ. CDR3 in DNA: TGTGCCAGCAGCCCCCGTGCCGGGACAGGAGCTGGCTACACCTTC. Protein: CASSPRAGTGAGYTF.

The rearrangement uses TRBV5-6 and TRBJ2-7, with 7 bases identical to TRBD1. CDR3 length equals 17 residues. CDR1 is SGHDT and CDR2 is YYEEEE in the germline V gene. Trimming removed 2 bases from V and 0 bases from J; junction bases left unmatched: 11. In DNA form, the CDR3 reads TGTGCCAGCAGCTTACCGAGCAGGGGGTGGACCTCCTACGAGCAGTACTTC. Translation: CASSLPSRGWTSYEQYF.

This clone showed up just once. The V gene is TRBV10-1, the J gene TRBJ2-7, with a possible D match to TRBD1 (5 bases). Looked up from germline, CDR1 is WNHNN and CDR2 is SYGVQD (reference sequence). Trimming stripped 0 bases from V and 6 bases from J, with 6 bases between. The CDR3 is 12 amino acids. The CDR3 DNA follows: TGCGCCAGCAGTGAGTCAGGGGTCGAGCAGTACTTC. Its translation is CASSESGVEQYF.

The rearrangement links TRBV5-4 to TRBJ2-2, with D perhaps matching TRBD1 (5 bases). There are 14 residues in the CDR3. The V and J ends lost 0 bases and 5 bases respectively, with 8 bases between them. CDR1 is SGHNT and CDR2 is YYREEE in the germline V gene (reference sequence). CDR3 nucleotide sequence: TGTGCCAGCAGCTTGGCCAGGGTGACCGGGGAGCTGTTTTTT. As protein: CASSLARVTGELFF.

V and J are TRBV6-1 and TRBJ2-7; 10 nucleotides align to TRBD2. V lost 7 bases to trimming and J lost 5 bases; unmatched junction nucleotides: 11. The CDR3 spans 15 residues. Germline CDR1 and CDR2: MNHNS and SASEGT. The CDR3, as DNA: TGTGCCAGCACCGTTTACGCCGGGACTAGCGACGAGCAGTACTTC. This sequence encodes CASTVYAGTSDEQYF.

J is TRBJ2-3 and V is TRBV4-3; 10 bases are shared with TRBD2. V lost 2 bases to trimming and J lost 3 bases; unmatched junction nucleotides: 5. CDR3 length: 16 residues. CDR1 is LGHNA, CDR2 YSLEER, per germline. CDR3 protein: CASSQKATSGTDTQYF. The DNA for the CDR3 is TGCGCCAGCAGCCAAAAAGCGACTAGCGGGACAGATACGCAGTATTTT.

The rearrangement joins TRBV10-3 to TRBJ2-6; D is possibly TRBD1 (6 bases). CDR1 and CDR2 (germline): ENHRY, SYGVKD. The CDR3 consists of 17 residues. V lost 1 base to trimming and J lost 0 bases, with 10 bases between them. The CDR3 spells CAISEWGRLSGANVLTF. The CDR3 nucleotides are TGTGCCATCAGTGAGTGGGGGCGCCTCTCTGGGGCCAACGTCCTGACTTTC.

The chain uses TRBV29-1 and TRBJ2-5; TRBD2 aligns across 10 bases. The CDR3 is 15 residues long. CDR1 and CDR2 (germline): SQVTM, ANQGSEA. With V trimmed by 6 bases and J by 5 bases, 12 bases remained unmatched. The CDR3 here is CSVRASGSSSETQYF. The CDR3 bases are TGCAGCGTGAGGGCTAGCGGGAGCTCTTCGGAGACCCAGTACTTC.

The rearrangement joins TRBV5-4 to TRBJ1-2; D possibly corresponds to TRBD1 (5 bases). Deletions cut 4 bases from V and 0 bases from J, with 10 bases between. The CDR3 totals 14 residues. Germline V gene sequence: CDR1 SGHNT, CDR2 YYREEE (reference sequence). Written as DNA, the CDR3 is TGTGCCAGCAGCGCCGACAGTACTAACTATGGCTACACCTTC. Protein: CASSADSTNYGYTF.